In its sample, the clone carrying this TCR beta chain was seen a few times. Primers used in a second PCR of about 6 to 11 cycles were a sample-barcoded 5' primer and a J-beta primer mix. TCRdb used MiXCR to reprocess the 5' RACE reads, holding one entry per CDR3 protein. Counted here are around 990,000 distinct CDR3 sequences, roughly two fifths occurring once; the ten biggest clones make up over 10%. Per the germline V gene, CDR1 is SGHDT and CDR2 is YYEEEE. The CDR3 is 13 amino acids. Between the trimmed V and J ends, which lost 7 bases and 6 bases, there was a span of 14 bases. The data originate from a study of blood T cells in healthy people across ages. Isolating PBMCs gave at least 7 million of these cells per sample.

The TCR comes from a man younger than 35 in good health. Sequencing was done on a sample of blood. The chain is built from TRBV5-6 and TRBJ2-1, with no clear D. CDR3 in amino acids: CASSPGHPNEQFF. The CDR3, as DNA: TGTGCCAGCTCCCCCGGGCACCCCAATGAGCAGTTCTTC.